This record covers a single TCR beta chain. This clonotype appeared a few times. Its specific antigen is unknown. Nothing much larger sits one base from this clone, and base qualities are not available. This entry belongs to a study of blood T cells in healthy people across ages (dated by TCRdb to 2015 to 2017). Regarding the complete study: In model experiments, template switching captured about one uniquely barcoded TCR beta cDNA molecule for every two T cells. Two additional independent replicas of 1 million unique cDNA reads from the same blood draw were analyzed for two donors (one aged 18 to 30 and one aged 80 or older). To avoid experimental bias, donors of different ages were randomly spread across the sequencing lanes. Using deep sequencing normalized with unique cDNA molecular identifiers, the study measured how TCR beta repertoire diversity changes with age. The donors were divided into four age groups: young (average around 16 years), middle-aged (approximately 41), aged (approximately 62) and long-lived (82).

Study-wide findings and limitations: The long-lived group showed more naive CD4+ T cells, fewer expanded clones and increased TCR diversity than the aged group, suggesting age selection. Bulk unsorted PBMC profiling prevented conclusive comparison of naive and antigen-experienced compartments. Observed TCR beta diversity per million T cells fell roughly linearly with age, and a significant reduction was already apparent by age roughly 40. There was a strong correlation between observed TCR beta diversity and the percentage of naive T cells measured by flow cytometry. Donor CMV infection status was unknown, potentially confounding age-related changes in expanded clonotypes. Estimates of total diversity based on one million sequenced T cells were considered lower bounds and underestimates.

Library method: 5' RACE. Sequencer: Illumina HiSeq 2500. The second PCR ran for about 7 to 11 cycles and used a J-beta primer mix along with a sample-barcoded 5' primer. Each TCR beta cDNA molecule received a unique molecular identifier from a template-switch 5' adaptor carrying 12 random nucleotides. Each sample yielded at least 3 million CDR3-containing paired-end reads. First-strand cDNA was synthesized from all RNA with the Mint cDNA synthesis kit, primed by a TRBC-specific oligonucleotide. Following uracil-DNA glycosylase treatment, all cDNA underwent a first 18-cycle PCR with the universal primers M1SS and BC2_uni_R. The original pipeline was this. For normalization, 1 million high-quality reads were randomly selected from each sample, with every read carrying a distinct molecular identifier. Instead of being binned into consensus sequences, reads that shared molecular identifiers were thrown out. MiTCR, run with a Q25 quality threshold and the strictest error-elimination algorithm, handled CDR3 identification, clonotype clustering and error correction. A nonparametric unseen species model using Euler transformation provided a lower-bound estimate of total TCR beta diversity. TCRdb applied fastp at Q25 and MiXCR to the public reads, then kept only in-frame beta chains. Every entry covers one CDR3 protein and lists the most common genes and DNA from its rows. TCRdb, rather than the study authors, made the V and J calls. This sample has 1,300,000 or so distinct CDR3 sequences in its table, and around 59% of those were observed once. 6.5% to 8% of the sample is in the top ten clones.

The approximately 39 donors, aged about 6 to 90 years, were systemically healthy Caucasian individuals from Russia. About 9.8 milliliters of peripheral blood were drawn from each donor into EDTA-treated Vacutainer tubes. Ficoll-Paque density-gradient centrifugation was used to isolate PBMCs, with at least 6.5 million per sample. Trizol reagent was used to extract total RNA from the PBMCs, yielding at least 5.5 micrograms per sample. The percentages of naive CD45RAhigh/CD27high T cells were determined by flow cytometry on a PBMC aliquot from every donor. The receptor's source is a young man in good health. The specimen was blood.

The DNA sequence reads TGTGCCATCAGTGATTCAGGGCACCAAGAGACCCAGTACTTC. This encodes CAISDSGHQETQYF. The sequence joins TRBV10-3 to TRBJ2-5, and the D gene may be TRBD1, 5 bases matching. V was cut back by 3 bases and J by 0 bases, leaving a gap of 8 bases between them. Spanning cysteine to phenylalanine, the CDR3 consists of 14 amino acids. Only the CDR3 part of the read is kept: 42 bases, read in frame from the first base. CDR1 ENHRY and CDR2 SYGVKD are derived from the germline V gene.